This passage covers 29 T cell receptor beta chains from one sample sequenced in a study of Ad26.COV2.S vaccination and SARS-CoV-2 variants. The treatment here: 19 received Ad26.COV2.S at low or high dose, single or two shots; 5 received placebo; per-sample allocation not given. Material that was analyzed had been drawn on day 63 after the first vaccine or placebo injection. Repertoires were generated with immunoSEQ multiplex PCR, while TCRdb's copy carries only in-frame clones and drops some. This table holds some 290,000 clones, approximately 86% found once. Sequencing was performed on peripheral blood, taken in a trial of Ad26.COV2.S vaccine versus placebo. Source of these receptors: a person aged 18-65 years who received the Ad26.COV2.S COVID-19 vaccine or a placebo.

The rearrangement links TRBV5-8 to TRBJ2-1; D not certain. The V end lost 1 base, the J end lost 7 bases, and 18 bases lay between the germline ends. The germline CDR1 and CDR2 sequences are SGHTS and YDEGEE. The CDR3 covers 16 residues. CDR3 in amino acids: CASSLPFLSSRNEQFF. The CDR3 DNA follows: TGTGCCAGCAGCTTGCCGTTCCTCTCGTCACGGAATGAGCAGTTCTTC.

The CDR3 loop reads CASSVVPMGQLTGELFF. Written as DNA, the CDR3 is TGTGCCAGCAGCGTAGTTCCCATGGGACAGTTGACCGGGGAGCTGTTTTTT. This chain joins TRBV9 and TRBJ2-2; TRBD1 aligns across 7 bases. The CDR3 has 17 amino acids. V lost 0 bases, J lost 5 bases, and 10 bases stayed unmatched. The germline CDR1 and CDR2 sequences are SGDLS and YYNGEE.

The chain has TRBV7-8 and TRBJ2-3, with 9 positions matching TRBD2. Germline V CDR1 and CDR2: SGHVS, FQNEAQ. The CDR3 covers 12 residues. V dropped 8 bases and J dropped 10; count of bases not matched to a gene: 7. The CDR3 DNA reads TGTGCCAGCGGTTCTAGCGGGGAATCGCAGTATTTT. Translation gives CASGSSGESQYF.

The V and J genes are TRBV5-1 and TRBJ2-7; 8 nucleotides line up with TRBD1. Germline loops: CDR1 SGHRS, CDR2 YFSETQ. The ends lost 4 bases at V and 4 bases at J; junction bases unmatched: 10. The CDR3 spans 15 residues. The CDR3 region has the DNA TGCGCCAGCAGCACGGGACAGGAATCCCCTTACGAGCAGTACTTC. Its protein is CASSTGQESPYEQYF. The variable domain in full, completed from reference TRBV5-1 and TRBJ2-7, reads KAGVTQTPRYLIKTRGQQVTLSCSPISGHRSVSWYQQTPGQGLQFLFEYFSETQRNKGNFPGRFSGRQFSNSRSEMNVSTLELGDSALYLCASSTGQESPYEQYFGPGTRLTVT.

The chain combines TRBV18 with TRBJ2-3; D tentatively reads TRBD1 or TRBD2 (6 bases each). Trimming took 0 bases from V and 6 from J, leaving 13 bases between them. Germline V gene lookup returns CDR1 KGHSH and CDR2 LQKENI. CDR3 length: 15 amino acids. In nucleotides, the CDR3 is TGTGCCAGCTCACCACCAGGGGGGTATGGGGATACGCAGTATTTT. This sequence encodes CASSPPGGYGDTQYF.

The rearrangement uses TRBV11-2 and TRBJ2-2; TRBD1 matches 7 bases. V was pared by 2 bases and J by 0 bases, with 3 bases of the junction left unmatched. This CDR3 region has 16 residues. Germline V gene data show CDR1 as SGHAT and CDR2 as FQNNGV. The CDR3 DNA sequence: TGTGCCAGCAGCTTAAGGGGGCAGTCGAACACCGGGGAGCTGTTTTTT. Its protein product is CASSLRGQSNTGELFF. The full variable domain, rest sourced from reference TRBV11-2 and TRBJ2-2, is EAGVAQSPRYKIIEKRQSVAFWCNPISGHATLYWYQQILGQGPKLLIQFQNNGVVDDSQLPKDRFSAERLKGVDSTLKIQPAKLEDSAVYLCASSLRGQSNTGELFFGEGSRLTVL.

The chain combines TRBV6-5 with TRBJ1-5; D might be TRBD1 (6 bases). The V and J ends lost 8 bases and 5 bases respectively, with 13 bases between them. Germline V gene lookup returns CDR1 MNHEY and CDR2 SVGAGI. The CDR3 runs 13 residues. CDR3 in amino acids: CASGLQGDQPQHF. The CDR3 DNA reads TGTGCCAGCGGGTTACAGGGAGATCAGCCCCAGCATTTT.

The chain has TRBV7-2 and TRBJ1-1, with D perhaps matching TRBD1 (5 bases). CDR3 length: 15 residues. Between the trimmed V and J ends, which lost 1 base and 0 bases, there was a span of 9 bases. CDR1 SGHTA and CDR2 FQGNSA come from the germline V gene. The CDR3: CASSLDPGLNTEAFF. CDR3 nucleotide sequence: TGTGCCAGCAGCTTAGATCCGGGACTGAACACTGAAGCTTTCTTT.

The gene calls are TRBV3-1 (or the pseudogene TRBV3-2) and TRBJ2-2; TRBD1 might be the D (6 bases). There are 14 residues in the CDR3. Trimming shortened V by 1 base and J by 7 bases, and 10 bases separated the two germline ends. The germline gives CDR1 LGHDT, CDR2 YNNKEL (reference sequence). The CDR3 DNA reads as TGTGCCAGCAGCCAAGCACAGGGCTTCGGGGAGCTGTTTTTT. Translating it yields CASSQAQGFGELFF.

The genes are TRBV5-4 and TRBJ1-6; D possibly corresponds to TRBD1 (5 bases). CDR1 SGHNT and CDR2 YYREEE come from the germline V gene (reference sequence). This CDR3 has 15 residues. V lost 0 bases to trimming and J lost 8 bases, with 12 bases between them. As DNA, the CDR3 is TGTGCCAGCAGCTTGGCCGGCGGGGGTGATTCACCCCTCCACTTT. It codes for CASSLAGGGDSPLHF.

This sequence joins TRBV10-3 and TRBJ2-1, with 8 bases that match TRBD2. This CDR3 has 14 amino acids. Germline V gives CDR1 ENHRY, CDR2 SYGVKD. V lost 6 bases to trimming and J lost 7 bases; unmatched junction nucleotides: 8. As DNA, the CDR3 is TGTGCCATCAGGTCCAGCGGGGGCCATAATGAGCAGTTCTTC. Translation gives CAIRSSGGHNEQFF.

The rearrangement links TRBV6-5 to TRBJ2-5, with 10 bases that match TRBD1. CDR1 is MNHEY, CDR2 SVGAGI, per germline. J was trimmed by 5 bases and V by 10 bases; bases with no gene match: 7. CDR3 length: 13 amino acids. CDR3 bases: TGTGCCACGCAGACAGGGGGCGTTGAGACCCAGTACTTC. Protein sequence: CATQTGGVETQYF.

The rearrangement joins TRBV10-3 to TRBJ2-1; 14 positions agree with TRBD2. Germline trimming cut 6 bases from V and 7 bases from J; bases unmatched to any gene: 2. The CDR3 extends over 14 amino acids. Germline CDR1 is ENHRY and CDR2 is SYGVKD. In DNA, the CDR3 is TGTGCCATCAGGGGGACTAGCGGGGGAAATGAGCAGTTCTTC. As protein: CAIRGTSGGNEQFF.

The chain uses TRBV24-1 and TRBJ2-3, with TRBD2 as a possible D gene (7 bases). The ends were cut back, 4 bases at V and 4 bases at J, with 11 bases in the middle. Germline V gene lookup returns CDR1 KGHDR and CDR2 SFDVKD. The CDR3 spans 14 residues. The CDR3 sequence: CATSDKGGADTQYF. CDR3 DNA sequence: TGTGCCACCAGTGACAAGGGGGGGGCAGATACGCAGTATTTT.

The chain joins TRBV27 to TRBJ2-2; 15 positions agree with TRBD2. The germline gives CDR1 MNHEY, CDR2 SMNVEV (reference sequence). The length of the CDR3 is 18 residues. The junction had 5 bases not matched to a gene; V was cut back by 3 bases and J by 3 bases. Here the CDR3 reads CASSFRTSGGADTGELFF. The CDR3 region has the DNA TGTGCCAGCAGTTTTCGGACTAGCGGGGGGGCCGACACCGGGGAGCTGTTTTTT.

V is TRBV5-6 and J is TRBJ1-3; D is unclear. CDR3 size: 16 residues. The germline V gene encodes CDR1 SGHDT and CDR2 YYEEEE. Trimming removed 0 bases at V and 1 base at J, with 11 bases between. The CDR3 sequence is CASSLDPRSSGNTIYF. The CDR3 nucleotides are TGTGCCAGCAGCTTGGACCCGAGGAGTTCTGGAAACACCATATATTTT.

The chain is built from TRBV6-5 and TRBJ1-5; a weak D match, TRBD1 (5 bases). CDR1 is MNHEY and CDR2 is SVGAGI in the germline V gene. This CDR3 is 15 amino acids long. The ends were cut back, 11 bases at V and 5 bases at J, with 22 bases in the middle. CDR3 protein: CAASGARGIDQPQHF. The CDR3 DNA is TGTGCCGCCAGCGGGGCGCGGGGTATAGATCAGCCCCAGCATTTT.

V is TRBV7-9 and J is TRBJ1-5; D uncertain. Trimming took 2 bases from V and 3 from J, leaving 5 bases between them. CDR3 length: 13 amino acids. Germline V gene lookup returns CDR1 SEHNR and CDR2 FQNEAQ (reference sequence). The CDR3 nucleotides read TGTGCCAGCAGCTTATCTTACAATCAGCCCCAGCATTTT. It encodes CASSLSYNQPQHF.

The chain joins TRBV23-1 to TRBJ2-5, with unresolved D. TRBV23-1 falls under the ORF class, with uncertain function. Trimming stripped 4 bases from V and 0 bases from J, with 24 bases between. This CDR3 has 19 residues. As DNA, the CDR3 is TGCGCCAGCAGTCGCCCCCCTGGGCAACCACCTACATACCAAGAGACCCAGTACTTC. Protein: CASSRPPGQPPTYQETQYF.

The chain uses TRBV27 and TRBJ1-1; 11 bases match TRBD1. Trimming at V came to 6 bases and at J to 5 bases, leaving 5 bases not matched to a gene. This CDR3 is built from 14 residues. Per germline, CDR1 MNHEY and CDR2 SMNVEV (reference sequence). The CDR3 sequence is CASRDWDRGTEAFF. The CDR3, as DNA: TGTGCCAGCAGAGACTGGGACAGGGGGACTGAAGCTTTCTTT.

This chain uses TRBV24-1 with TRBJ2-1; D gene ambiguous. This CDR3 has 12 residues. The V gene lost 8 bases and the J gene lost 4 bases, with 8 bases spanning the gap. The germline gives CDR1 KGHDR, CDR2 SFDVKD. The CDR3 reads CATTDKYNEQFF. The CDR3 nucleotides read TGTGCCACCACAGACAAGTACAATGAGCAGTTCTTC.

V and J are TRBV7-2 and TRBJ1-2, with a possible D match to TRBD1 (5 bases). V shed 1 base and J shed 1 base, with 7 bases lying between them. The CDR3 consists of 14 residues. Germline V gives CDR1 SGHTA, CDR2 FQGNSA. CDR3: CASSLGGVNYGYTF. CDR3 nucleotide sequence: TGTGCCAGCAGCTTAGGGGGGGTTAACTATGGCTACACCTTC. The variable domain in full, with the rest retrieved from reference TRBV7-2 and TRBJ1-2, is GAGVSQSPSNKVTEKGKDVELRCDPISGHTALYWYRQSLGQGLEFLIYFQGNSAPDKSGLPSDRFSAERTGGSVSTLTIQRTQQEDSAVYLCASSLGGVNYGYTFGSGTRLTVV.

V gene TRBV19 combines with J gene TRBJ1-2, with D possibly TRBD1 on 6 matching bases. V lost 0 bases, J lost 7 bases, and 12 bases lay in between. Germline CDR1 LNHDA, CDR2 SQIVND (reference sequence). The CDR3 is 14 residues long. CDR3 protein: CASSIDSGARGYTF. The CDR3 DNA follows: TGTGCCAGTAGTATAGACTCGGGGGCTCGTGGCTACACCTTC.

J is TRBJ1-1 and V is TRBV11-2; 8 nucleotides line up with TRBD1. V dropped 5 bases and J dropped 9; count of bases not matched to a gene: 5. Germline CDR1 reads SGHAT; CDR2 reads FQNNGV. The CDR3 runs to 12 residues. In DNA form, the CDR3 reads TGTGCCAGCAGCGTCCCAGGGGGCAAAGCTTTCTTT. Translation: CASSVPGGKAFF.

A few counts support this clone. The rearrangement links TRBV7-9 to TRBJ1-2; 9 positions agree with TRBD1. Trimming removed 2 bases from V and 8 bases from J; junction bases left unmatched: 9. CDR1 is SEHNR and CDR2 is FQNEAQ in the germline V gene (reference sequence). CDR3 length: 15 amino acids. In DNA, the CDR3 is TGTGCCAGCAGCTTACTGCCGGGACAGGGAAAGGGCTACACCTTC. Its translation is CASSLLPGQGKGYTF.

V gene TRBV3-1 (or the pseudogene TRBV3-2) combines with J gene TRBJ1-4; 10 bases map to TRBD1. V trimming: 3 bases; J trimming: 11 bases; junction bases outside the gene matches: 9. Germline V CDR1 and CDR2: LGHDT, YNNKEL (reference sequence). This CDR3 is built from 15 residues. CDR3 in amino acids: CASSHLDRGREKLFF. The CDR3 coding sequence is TGTGCCAGCAGCCACCTCGACAGGGGGCGAGAGAAACTGTTTTTT.

This chain connects TRBV5-5 to TRBJ1-2; D ambiguous. Germline CDR1 SGHKS, CDR2 YYEKEE (reference sequence). CDR3 length: 14 amino acids. V lost 4 bases and J lost 4, with 14 bases in between. CDR3 bases: TGTGCCAGCAGCCTCGAGACCTTTGTCTATGGCTACACCTTC. Protein: CASSLETFVYGYTF.

This clone was found once. The sample has other DNA sequences that encode this CDR3 too. The V gene is TRBV19, the J gene TRBJ1-1; a weak D match, TRBD1 (6 bases). Germline V CDR1 and CDR2: LNHDA, SQIVND (reference sequence). CDR3 size: 13 residues. V was clipped by 3 bases and J by 4 bases, with 9 bases between them. DNA for the CDR3: TGTGCCAGTAGTATTCTAGGGGGCACTGAAGCTTTCTTT. Protein product: CASSILGGTEAFF.

V gene TRBV28 combines with J gene TRBJ2-3; perhaps TRBD1 as D (6 bases). The CDR3 is 16 residues long. Germline loops: CDR1 MDHEN, CDR2 SYDVKM. Trimming took 5 bases from V and 3 from J, leaving 18 bases between them. This CDR3 is CASSPGQGGLTDTQYF. The DNA for the CDR3 is TGTGCCAGCAGTCCTGGACAAGGGGGATTAACAGATACGCAGTATTTT.